The 29 T cell receptor beta chains presented below share a single source sample, sequenced in a study of spatial heterogeneity in lung cancer. Time point denoted: blood at routine non-recurrence follow-up after resection. TCRdb passed the 5' RACE reads through MiXCR, listing each CDR3 protein once. The sample contains 60,000 to 85,000 distinct CDR3 sequences, approximately 8.9% of which appear only once. The specimen comprised PBMCs, sampled at follow-up. These receptors came from a female donor with early-stage non-small cell lung cancer.

The sample holds many counts of this clonotype. J is TRBJ1-4 and V is TRBV5-6; 9 nucleotides match TRBD1. The J segment lost 7 bases and the V segment lost 3 bases, leaving 13 bases of the junction unmatched. Looked up from germline, CDR1 is SGHDT and CDR2 is YYEEEE. The CDR3 sequence is 17 residues long. CDR3 loop: CASSSDRGSFVSEKLFF. In nucleotides, the CDR3 is TGTGCCAGCAGCTCGGACAGGGGTTCGTTTGTTAGTGAAAAACTGTTTTTT.

In this sample, this clonotype turned up many times. The chain couples TRBV20-1 to TRBJ1-4, with D unresolved. This CDR3 contains 13 residues. From germline, CDR1 is DFQATT and CDR2 SNEGSKA (reference sequence). Trimming removed 1 base from V and 9 bases from J, with 12 bases in between. The CDR3 spells CSARVPPGQKLFF. CDR3 nucleotides: TGCAGTGCTAGAGTACCTCCGGGCCAAAAACTGTTTTTT.

The chain combines TRBV7-6 with TRBJ1-5; D not resolved. Per the germline V gene, CDR1 is SGHVS and CDR2 is FNYEAQ. The CDR3 loop spans 17 amino acids. The V and J ends lost 1 base and 0 bases respectively, with 13 bases between them. The CDR3 DNA reads TGTGCCAGCAGCTTAGTGTCCGGAGGAAATAGCAATCAGCCCCAGCATTTT. Residues: CASSLVSGGNSNQPQHF.

Ten or more counts support this clonotype. This CDR3 is CSASLQEGGYGYTF. The CDR3 bases are TGCAGTGCCAGCCTCCAGGAGGGCGGCTATGGCTACACCTTC. The gene calls are TRBV20-1 and TRBJ1-2; D gene uncertain. Germline CDR1 and CDR2: DFQATT and SNEGSKA (reference sequence). CDR3 size: 14 residues. Trimming cost V 6 bases and J 4 bases, with 18 bases left between them.

This clonotype was detected only a few times. This rearrangement joins TRBV12-3 or TRBV12-4 to TRBJ1-4; D not certain. This CDR3 is 14 amino acids long. V was trimmed by 6 bases and J by 12 bases, leaving 20 bases between them. CDR3 region: CASSLSPGLFELFF. CDR3 nucleotide sequence: TGTGCCAGCAGCCTGAGCCCTGGCCTATTTGAACTGTTTTTT.

This clonotype has at least ten counts. The rearrangement joins TRBV6-6 to TRBJ1-5; D is unclear. This CDR3 is 11 amino acids long. V was cut by 4 bases and J by 5 bases, with 3 bases left in between. Looked up from germline, CDR1 is MNHNY and CDR2 is SVGAGI (reference sequence). The CDR3 sequence is CASSSDQPQHF. CDR3 in DNA: TGTGCCAGCAGTTCGGATCAGCCCCAGCATTTT.

This chain connects TRBV6-2 or TRBV6-3 to TRBJ2-7; D possibly corresponds to TRBD1 (5 bases). CDR3 length: 13 amino acids. Germline lookup yields CDR1 MNHEY and CDR2 SVGEGT. Trimming took 7 bases from V and 5 from J, leaving 15 bases between them. The CDR3 DNA reads as TGTGCCAGCAACGACAGAGTCTCTGACGAGCAGTACTTC. This encodes CASNDRVSDEQYF.

This clonotype was observed a few times. The rearrangement links TRBV20-1 to TRBJ2-3; D perhaps matches TRBD2 (5 bases). From germline, CDR1 is DFQATT and CDR2 SNEGSKA (reference sequence). The CDR3 runs to 13 residues. Trimming removed 7 bases at V and 2 bases at J, with 13 bases between. CDR3 protein: CSEKTGNTDTQYF. CDR3 bases: TGCAGTGAAAAGACGGGGAACACAGATACGCAGTATTTT.

This clonotype was counted ten times or more. V and J are TRBV19 and TRBJ2-1; TRBD2 aligns across 12 bases. This CDR3 has 16 amino acids. J lost 3 bases, V lost 1 base, and 1 base had no gene match. Germline CDR1 is LNHDA and CDR2 is SQIVND (reference sequence). CDR3 loop: CASSIGLAGVYNEQFF. CDR3 sequence (DNA): TGTGCCAGTAGTATAGGACTAGCGGGAGTCTACAATGAGCAGTTCTTC.

This clonotype was detected ten times or more. The CDR3 DNA reads TGCGCCAGCCTGACCCCTGGGGCCAACGTCCTGACTTTC. This codes for CASLTPGANVLTF. The chain couples TRBV5-1 to TRBJ2-6, with D unclear. V was cut by 7 bases and J by 2 bases, with 7 bases left in between. CDR1 SGHRS and CDR2 YFSETQ come from the germline V gene. CDR3 length: 13 residues.

DNA for the CDR3: TGTGCCACCAGTGACCCTAGCGGGCCGGAATCAAATACGCAGTATTTT. Translation gives CATSDPSGPESNTQYF. The chain recombines TRBV24-1 with TRBJ2-3; 8 positions agree with TRBD2. The V gene's germline CDR1 is KGHDR and CDR2 SFDVKD. The trim removed 4 bases at V and 7 bases at J, leaving 12 bases unmatched. There are 16 residues in the CDR3.

This clonotype was counted ten times or more. The rearrangement links TRBV4-1 to TRBJ2-7; no definite D call. Trimming pared 0 bases from V and 4 bases from J, leaving 19 bases between. This CDR3 has 17 amino acids. Germline V CDR1 and CDR2: MGHRA, YSYEKL. The CDR3 sequence: CASSQDLLPINSYEQYF. CDR3 bases: TGCGCCAGCAGCCAAGACCTCCTTCCTATAAATTCGTACGAGCAGTACTTC.

This clonotype occurred many times. This chain uses TRBV7-3 with TRBJ2-3; D gene unclear. Between the trimmed V and J ends, which lost 5 bases and 9 bases, there was a span of 18 bases. Germline CDR1 SGHTA, CDR2 FQGTGA. This CDR3 region has 14 residues. DNA for the CDR3: TGTGCCAGCAGCCCTACGGCCCTCTCGGGCACGCAGTATTTT. This sequence encodes CASSPTALSGTQYF. Together with reference TRBV7-3 and TRBJ2-3, the CDR3 gives the full variable domain: GAGVSQTPSNKVTEKGKYVELRCDPISGHTALYWYRQSLGQGPEFLIYFQGTGAADDSGLPNDRFFAVRPEGSVSTLKIQRTERGDSAVYLCASSPTALSGTQYFGPGTRLTVL.

Ten or more counts support this clonotype. This chain joins TRBV7-2 and TRBJ1-1; 7 nucleotides agree with TRBD1. Trimming took 4 bases from V and 7 from J; bases not matched to a gene: 12. The CDR3 is 15 amino acids. Germline lookup yields CDR1 SGHTA and CDR2 FQGNSA. Here the CDR3 reads CASSYRQGASGEAFF. The CDR3 bases are TGTGCCAGCAGCTACCGACAGGGAGCATCCGGTGAAGCTTTCTTT.

Ten or more counts support this clonotype. The CDR3 nucleotides read TGTGCCATCAGTGAGTCAAAAGAGGGACCTTACGAGCAGTACTTC. Translated: CAISESKEGPYEQYF. The chain uses TRBV10-3 and TRBJ2-7; D may correspond to TRBD1 or TRBD2 (5 bases each). The V end was cut by 0 bases, the J end by 4 bases, with 13 bases between. Germline CDR1 and CDR2: ENHRY and SYGVKD. This CDR3 has 15 residues.

The rearrangement links TRBV3-1 to TRBJ2-7; D is ambiguous. The CDR3 is 14 amino acids. Germline CDR1 and CDR2: LGHDT and YNNKEL (reference sequence). Deletions cut 3 bases from V and 6 bases from J, with 15 bases between. CDR3 sequence reads: CASSHFFVGSEQYF. CDR3 bases: TGTGCCAGCAGCCATTTCTTCGTAGGGTCCGAGCAGTACTTC.

In its sample, this clonotype was seen many times. The chain combines TRBV6-5 with TRBJ2-7; TRBD1 might be the D (5 bases). CDR1 and CDR2 (germline): MNHEY, SVGAGI. The CDR3 consists of 13 residues. Trimming took off 5 bases at V and 8 bases at J, with 16 bases between the two ends. Here the CDR3 DNA reads TGTGCCAGCAGTCGAAACCGGGCAGGGCAGCAGTACTTC. It specifies CASSRNRAGQQYF.

The sample holds many counts of this clonotype. CDR3: CASSPEWLEDEQFF. The DNA of the CDR3 is TGTGCCAGCAGCCCCGAGTGGCTAGAGGATGAGCAGTTCTTC. The chain joins TRBV7-9 to TRBJ2-1; D call uncertain. Trimming pared 5 bases from V and 8 bases from J, leaving 16 bases between. CDR1 and CDR2 from the germline V gene are SEHNR and FQNEAQ (reference sequence). The CDR3 covers 14 residues.

The V and J genes are TRBV2 and TRBJ1-2; tentative D call: TRBD1 (5 bases). This CDR3 has 11 amino acids. Trimming took off 11 bases at V and 4 bases at J, with 11 bases between the two ends. The V gene's germline CDR1 is SNHLY and CDR2 FYNNEI. The CDR3 DNA follows: TGTGCCTCTGGTGGGGGCTATGGCTACACCTTC. This encodes CASGGGYGYTF.

The chain recombines TRBV19 with TRBJ2-3; 14 bases are a match to TRBD2. CDR3 size: 17 residues. CDR1 LNHDA and CDR2 SQIVND come from the germline V gene (reference sequence). J was trimmed by 6 bases and V by 5 bases; bases with no gene match: 10. The CDR3, as DNA: TGTGCCAGTAGTCGGACAGGGGGACTAGCGGGAGTCGATACGCAGTATTTT. Translation gives CASSRTGGLAGVDTQYF.

In this sample, this clonotype turned up a few times. The J gene is TRBJ1-1, the V gene TRBV5-4; no clear D gene. This CDR3 comprises 14 residues. Germline lookup yields CDR1 SGHNT and CDR2 YYREEE (reference sequence). V was pared by 4 bases and J by 2 bases, with 12 bases between. The CDR3 protein is CASSRGGPNTEAFF. The CDR3 nucleotides are TGTGCCAGCAGCCGTGGAGGCCCCAACACTGAAGCTTTCTTT.

The V and J genes are TRBV7-9 and TRBJ2-1; D possibly corresponds to TRBD2 (5 bases). CDR3 size: 17 residues. Germline V gene lookup returns CDR1 SEHNR and CDR2 FQNEAQ (reference sequence). The V end was cut by 4 bases, the J end by 6 bases, with 22 bases between. The CDR3 region has the DNA TGTGCCAGCAGCTCGAGTTTGGGCTTGGGAGTCGGCAATGAGCAGTTCTTC. This translates into CASSSSLGLGVGNEQFF.

This clonotype was detected a few times. The rearrangement uses TRBV7-2 and TRBJ2-1; D is ambiguous. Per the germline V gene, CDR1 is SGHTA and CDR2 is FQGNSA. The V gene lost 1 base and the J gene lost 0 bases, with 7 bases spanning the gap. The CDR3 covers 15 residues. CDR3 amino acids: CASSLGPGSYNEQFF. CDR3 in DNA: TGTGCCAGCAGCTTAGGCCCTGGCTCCTACAATGAGCAGTTCTTC.

This chain links TRBV5-1 with TRBJ1-2; D remains ambiguous. The CDR3 runs 12 residues. Deletions cut 1 base from V and 5 bases from J, with 6 bases between. CDR1 and CDR2 from the germline V gene are SGHRS and YFSETQ. The CDR3 spells CASSLNLYGYTF. CDR3 in DNA: TGCGCCAGCAGCTTGAACCTGTATGGCTACACCTTC.

This clonotype showed up many times. The CDR3 sequence is CASRAPSTGPGNTIYF. The CDR3 nucleotides are TGTGCCAGCAGGGCCCCGTCGACAGGCCCGGGAAACACCATATATTTT. The rearrangement links TRBV7-9 to TRBJ1-3; tentative D call: TRBD1 (6 bases). CDR3 length equals 16 residues. Trimming removed 6 bases at V and 4 bases at J, with 19 bases between. Germline CDR1 is SEHNR and CDR2 is FQNEAQ (reference sequence).

There are many counts of this clonotype. This rearrangement joins TRBV28 to TRBJ2-7, with 7 bases that match TRBD1. Germline V gives CDR1 MDHEN, CDR2 SYDVKM. The CDR3 totals 15 residues. The V gene end was trimmed by 10 bases and the J gene end by 0 bases; junction bases not matched to a gene: 12. CDR3 sequence: CATSVAGTDSYEQYF. CDR3 in DNA: TGTGCCACTTCTGTAGCCGGGACAGACTCCTACGAGCAGTACTTC.

This clonotype showed up many times. The chain is built from TRBV25-1 and TRBJ1-6; D not certain. The germline V gene encodes CDR1 MGHDK and CDR2 SYGVNS. The CDR3 extends over 17 amino acids. Deletions cut 0 bases from V and 3 bases from J, with 12 bases between. The CDR3 protein is CASSEYTDRIYNSPLHF. CDR3 coding DNA: TGTGCCAGCAGTGAATATACGGACCGGATCTATAATTCACCCCTCCACTTT. The variable domain in full, completed from reference TRBV25-1 and TRBJ1-6, reads EADIYQTPRYLVIGTGKKITLECSQTMGHDKMYWYQQDPGMELHLIHYSYGVNSTEKGDLSSESTVSRIRTEHFPLTLESARPSHTSQYLCASSEYTDRIYNSPLHFGNGTRLTVT.

This clonotype was counted many times. This chain joins TRBV12-3 or TRBV12-4 and TRBJ1-1; D is uncertain. This CDR3 is built from 14 residues. The V and J ends lost 4 bases and 1 base respectively, with 10 bases between them. The DNA of the CDR3 is TGTGCCAGCAGTTACAGACGCGCGAACACTGAAGCTTTCTTT. This encodes CASSYRRANTEAFF.

This clonotype was detected only a few times. The V call is TRBV6-1, the J call TRBJ2-7; the D is unclear. The CDR3 consists of 13 residues. V was pared by 3 bases and J by 5 bases, with 11 bases between. Germline loops: CDR1 MNHNS, CDR2 SASEGT. DNA of the CDR3: TGTGCCAGCAGTGAGGGTTCGGAGAACGAGCAGTACTTC. It is translated as CASSEGSENEQYF.